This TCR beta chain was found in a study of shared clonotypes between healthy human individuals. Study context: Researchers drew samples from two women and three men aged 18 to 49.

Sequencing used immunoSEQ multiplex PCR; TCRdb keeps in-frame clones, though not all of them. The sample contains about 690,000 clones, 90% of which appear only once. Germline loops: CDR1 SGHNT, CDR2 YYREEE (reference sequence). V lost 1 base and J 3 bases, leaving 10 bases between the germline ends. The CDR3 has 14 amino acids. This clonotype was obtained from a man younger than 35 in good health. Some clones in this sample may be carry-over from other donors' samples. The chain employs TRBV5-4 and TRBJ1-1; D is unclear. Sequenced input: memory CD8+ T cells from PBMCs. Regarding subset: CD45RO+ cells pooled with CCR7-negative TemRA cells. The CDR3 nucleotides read TGTGCCAGCAGCTTGAGACCGGCTGACACTGAAGCTTTCTTT. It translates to CASSLRPADTEAFF.